The 12 T cell receptor beta chains below come from one sample, sequenced in a study of Ad26.COV2.S vaccination and SARS-CoV-2 variants. Sequenced by immunoSEQ multiplex PCR; TCRdb stores in-frame clones only, minus some. The table has about 400,000 clones, roughly 90% seen once. Documented treatment: around 19 received Ad26.COV2.S at low or high dose, single or two shots; 5 received placebo; per-sample allocation not given. Samples were taken on day 63 after the first vaccine or placebo injection. Here the sequenced sample was peripheral blood, taken in a trial of Ad26.COV2.S vaccine versus placebo. These receptors were taken from a person between 18 and 65 years old who received the Ad26.COV2.S COVID-19 vaccine or a placebo.

This clone was detected a few times. The chain employs TRBV7-9 and TRBJ1-2; D unclear. Germline CDR1 reads SEHNR; CDR2 reads FQNEAQ (reference sequence). The CDR3 length is 12 residues. V lost 2 bases to trimming and J lost 4 bases, with 5 bases between them. The CDR3 coding sequence is TGTGCCAGCAGCTTACGGTCCTATGGCTACACCTTC. As protein: CASSLRSYGYTF.

The chain couples TRBV7-9 to TRBJ2-3, with D unclear. This CDR3 region has 12 residues. CDR1 and CDR2 from the germline V gene are SEHNR and FQNEAQ (reference sequence). V dropped 5 bases and J dropped 8 bases, with 11 bases sitting between them. Written as DNA, the CDR3 is TGTGCCAGCAGCCCGGAACCAGCTACGCAGTATTTT. The encoded protein is CASSPEPATQYF.

J is TRBJ1-4 and V is TRBV9, with TRBD1 as a possible D gene (6 bases). From germline, CDR1 is SGDLS and CDR2 YYNGEE. This CDR3 is 15 amino acids long. Trimming stripped 6 bases from V and 5 bases from J, with 17 bases between. DNA of the CDR3: TGTGCCAGCACCCCCGGACAGTCAGCAAATGAAAAACTGTTTTTT. Amino acid sequence: CASTPGQSANEKLFF.

For the CDR3, the DNA is TGCACCAGCAGCCAAGATACGGAGAACTCTGGAAACACCATATATTTT. It encodes CTSSQDTENSGNTIYF. This chain joins TRBV1 and TRBJ1-3. TRBV1 is designated a pseudogene. The CDR3 runs to 16 residues.

The chain couples TRBV2 to TRBJ2-7; a weak D match, TRBD2 (5 bases). Trimming left V 5 bases short and J 4 bases short, with 15 bases between. Germline lookup yields CDR1 SNHLY and CDR2 FYNNEI. The CDR3 covers 14 residues. The CDR3 DNA reads as TGTGCCAGCAGTATAAGGACTGGGAATTACGAGCAGTACTTC. Encoded protein: CASSIRTGNYEQYF.

The J gene is TRBJ2-3, the V gene TRBV28; D is possibly TRBD1 (5 bases). Germline assignment: CDR1 MDHEN and CDR2 SYDVKM. Trimming removed 5 bases at V and 12 bases at J, with 15 bases between. This CDR3 comprises 12 residues. DNA of the CDR3: TGTGCCAGCAGTCCCAATAACAGGCAACAGTATTTT. Translating gives CASSPNNRQQYF.

The chain employs TRBV30 and TRBJ2-5, with 8 bases aligning to TRBD2. Germline values: CDR1 GTSNPN, CDR2 SVGIG (reference sequence). The CDR3 extends over 17 amino acids. V was pared by 0 bases and J by 0 bases, with 9 bases of the junction left unmatched. The CDR3 loop is CAWSVGTSGVYQETQYF. The CDR3 DNA reads TGTGCCTGGAGTGTAGGAACTAGCGGAGTGTACCAAGAGACCCAGTACTTC. The complete variable domain, with remaining parts taken from reference TRBV30 and TRBJ2-5, reads SQTIHQWPATLVQPVGSPLSLECTVEGTSNPNLYWYRQAAGRGLQLLFYSVGIGQISSEVPQNLSASRPQDRQFILSSKKLLLSDSGFYLCAWSVGTSGVYQETQYFGPGTRLLVL.

The V gene is TRBV3-1 (or the pseudogene TRBV3-2), the J gene TRBJ1-4; unclear D gene. This CDR3 is 17 amino acids long. V was pared by 6 bases and J by 0 bases, with 17 bases between. The germline V gene encodes CDR1 LGHDT and CDR2 YNNKEL (reference sequence). CDR3 amino acids: CASSQRPGISTNEKLFF. The DNA of the CDR3 is TGTGCCAGCAGTCAGCGCCCCGGGATTTCAACTAATGAAAAACTGTTTTTT.

The chain couples TRBV28 to TRBJ2-6; D is perhaps TRBD2 (5 bases). This CDR3 comprises 15 residues. V was cut by 4 bases and J by 0 bases, with 7 bases left in between. Germline CDR1 and CDR2: MDHEN and SYDVKM. CDR3 sequence (DNA): TGTGCCAGCAGTTCCGGACTCTCTGGGGCCAACGTCCTGACTTTC. This gives the protein CASSSGLSGANVLTF.

The gene calls are TRBV28 and TRBJ1-6, with 9 bases fitting TRBD1. J gave up 6 bases and V 7 bases, and 10 bases lay outside the gene matches. The germline CDR1 and CDR2 sequences are MDHEN and SYDVKM. The CDR3 is made up of 16 amino acids. CDR3 amino acids: CASIPTGGFFNSPLHF. The CDR3 DNA reads as TGTGCCAGCATACCTACAGGGGGCTTTTTTAATTCACCCCTCCACTTT.

The chain uses TRBV19 and TRBJ2-7; TRBD1 is a possible D gene (6 bases). Germline CDR1 LNHDA, CDR2 SQIVND (reference sequence). The CDR3 consists of 14 residues. Trimming shortened V by 0 bases and J by 2 bases, and 8 bases separated the two germline ends. Written as DNA, the CDR3 is TGTGCCAGTAGTATAGACAGGGGACCCTACGAGCAGTACTTC. Its protein product is CASSIDRGPYEQYF. The full variable domain, completed using reference TRBV19 and TRBJ2-7, is DGGITQSPKYLFRKEGQNVTLSCEQNLNHDAMYWYRQDPGQGLRLIYYSQIVNDFQKGDIAEGYSVSREKKESFPLTVTSAQKNPTAFYLCASSIDRGPYEQYFGPGTRLTVT.

In nucleotides, the CDR3 is TGTGCCAGCAGCTTAGGGTGGACAGGGGGAGTCATTCAGTACTTC. Translated, it gives CASSLGWTGGVIQYF. The J gene is TRBJ2-4, the V gene TRBV7-2; 10 positions match TRBD1. The CDR3 runs 15 residues. CDR1 and CDR2 (germline): SGHTA, FQGNSA. V lost 1 base, J lost 9 bases, and 6 bases stayed unmatched.